This T cell receptor (beta chain) was sequenced in a study of blood T cell repertoires in COVID-19. The authors' processing: Scientists estimated how many nucleated cells there were by amplifying reference gene primers. Produced via immunoSEQ multiplex PCR; TCRdb's table is partial and in-frame only. V and J calls and clone size follow that table, whereas D and trimming were derived from the DNA. Of roughly 200,000 clones listed, 88% are singletons. This receptor was obtained from a woman aged 25 to 39 with acute or convalescent COVID-19. The source material was peripheral blood.

For the CDR3, the DNA is TGTGCCAGCAGTCATATTACTAGCGTCGGTTACGAGCAGTACTTC. This translates into CASSHITSVGYEQYF. J is TRBJ2-7 and V is TRBV28, with 7 bases that match TRBD2. In germline, CDR1 is MDHEN, CDR2 SYDVKM. The CDR3 totals 15 residues. Trimming cost V 5 bases and J 4 bases; bases outside gene matches: 11.